Listed below are T cell receptor beta chains from one sample, sequenced in a study of shared clonotypes between healthy human individuals. The data were produced by immunoSEQ multiplex PCR, yet TCRdb's version contains in-frame clones alone and is incomplete. The sample carries millions of clones, around 94% recorded once. Input material: naive CD4+ T cells sorted from blood. These TCRs come from a young man in good health. Each CDR3 is given with its conserved first and last residue.

J	V	CDR3
TRBJ2-2	TRBV7-3	CASSTYTGELFF
TRBJ1-1	TRBV19	CASSIADNTEAFF
TRBJ2-7	TRBV5-1	CASSPLWTSGSYEQYF
TRBJ2-7	TRBV5-1	CASSLDVASYEQYF
TRBJ1-6	TRBV2	CASSVGNSPLHF
TRBJ2-5	TRBV27	CASSLNPGARPRAETQYF
TRBJ2-7	TRBV5-1	CASSFGDYEQYF
TRBJ2-2	TRBV7-2	CASSSPHGGGELFF
TRBJ2-1	TRBV5-1	CASTFLGTGFNTEQFF
TRBJ1-5	TRBV19	CASSLRTGSNQPQHF
TRBJ1-2	TRBV29-1	CSVQRTVRVGYTF
TRBJ2-5	TRBV10-3	CAISELRPGGEETQYF
TRBJ2-2	TRBV7-6	CASSPSGTGHTGELFF
TRBJ1-6	TRBV30	CAWSVYPPLHF
TRBJ1-2	TRBV19	CASSSDRVIYGYTF
TRBJ1-1	TRBV28	CASRGGQAEAFF
TRBJ2-1	TRBV14	CASSQVGSGRNEQFF
TRBJ2-1	TRBV7-2	CASSLAQGASYNEQFF
TRBJ2-1	TRBV18	CASSPRGGLSNEQFF
TRBJ2-3	TRBV9	CASSARRGSVVSTDTQYF
TRBJ1-4	TRBV25-1	CASSKDGRLEKLFF
TRBJ1-1	TRBV7-9	CASSFRGVVGTEAFF
TRBJ2-7	TRBV19	CASSITENYPRDEQYF
TRBJ2-7	TRBV6-5	CASRLSQGGEQYF
TRBJ1-2	TRBV5-1	CASRPTGAESYGYTF
TRBJ2-3	TRBV9	CASSVGGRVTDTQYF
TRBJ1-1	TRBV10-1	CASSEDSWTLNTEAFF
TRBJ1-5	TRBV19	CASSTPRRGRNQPQHF
TRBJ2-1	TRBV6-1	CASSGGGEQFF
TRBJ1-2	TRBV30	CAWSVQYNYGYTF
TRBJ2-5	TRBV2	CASNRVTGQYF
TRBJ2-1	TRBV5-1	CASSPGSGGVNYNEQFF
TRBJ2-5	TRBV5-8	CARGRPQETQYF
TRBJ2-5	TRBV5-6	CASSLAGRAETQYF
TRBJ2-5	TRBV28	CASSFAGARQETQYF
TRBJ1-5	TRBV27	CASSLRASLQPQHF
TRBJ1-5	TRBV19	CAIRPGVGQPQHF
TRBJ2-3	TRBV7-2	CASSSSGRARSTDTQYF
TRBJ2-7	TRBV25-1	CASIPAGGPYEQYF
TRBJ2-1	TRBV7-6	CASSLAGGGVYNEQFF
TRBJ2-5	TRBV9	CASSARRGQETQYF